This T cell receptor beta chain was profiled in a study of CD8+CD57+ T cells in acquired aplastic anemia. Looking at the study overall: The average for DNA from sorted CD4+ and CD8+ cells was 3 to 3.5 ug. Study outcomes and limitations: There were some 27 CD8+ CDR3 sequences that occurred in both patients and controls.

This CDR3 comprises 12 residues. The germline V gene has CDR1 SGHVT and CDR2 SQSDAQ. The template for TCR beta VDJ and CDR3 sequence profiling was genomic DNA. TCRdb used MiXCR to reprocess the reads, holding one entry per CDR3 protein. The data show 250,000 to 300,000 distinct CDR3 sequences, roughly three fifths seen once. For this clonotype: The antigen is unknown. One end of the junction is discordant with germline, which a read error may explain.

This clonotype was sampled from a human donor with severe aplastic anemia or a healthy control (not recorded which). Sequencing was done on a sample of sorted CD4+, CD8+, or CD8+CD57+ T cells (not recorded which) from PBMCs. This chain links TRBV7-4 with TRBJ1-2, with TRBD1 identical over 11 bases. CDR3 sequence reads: CASSQRTGGFTF. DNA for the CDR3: TGTGCCAGCAGCCAGAGGACAGGGGGCTTCACCTTC.